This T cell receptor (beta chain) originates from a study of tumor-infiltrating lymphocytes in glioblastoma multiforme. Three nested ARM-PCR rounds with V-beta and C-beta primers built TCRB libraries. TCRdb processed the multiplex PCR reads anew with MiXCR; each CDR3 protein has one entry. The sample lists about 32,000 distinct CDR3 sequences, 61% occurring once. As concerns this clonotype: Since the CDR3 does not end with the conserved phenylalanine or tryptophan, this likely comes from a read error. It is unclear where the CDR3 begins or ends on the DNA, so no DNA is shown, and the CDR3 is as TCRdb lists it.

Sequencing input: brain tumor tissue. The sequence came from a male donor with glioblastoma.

CDR3 protein: CASRSRLTDTQYL. The chain couples TRBV6-5 to TRBJ2-3. The CDR3 spans 13 residues, counting both ends. Germline loops: CDR1 MNHEY, CDR2 SVGAGI.